A selection of T cell receptor beta chains follows, all from one sample in a study of beta chain features in type 1 diabetes. Sequencing was performed with immunoSEQ multiplex PCR; in TCRdb, only in-frame clones are kept and a portion is missing. The repertoire consists of more than 550,000 clones, with more than 12% occurring once and the leading ten covering nearly 0.04%. Sequencing was done on a sample of naive CD4+ T cells from blood. The receptors here all came from a man younger than 35 with type 1 diabetes. Both conserved end residues are trimmed from each CDR3. Each record gives: clone size, V gene, CDR3 length, J gene, CDR3 protein. Not every row has a clone size; where given, it reads once, few, many or a size class.

size: few
V: TRBV30
length: 11
J: TRBJ2-3
CDR3: AWGGGGTDTQY

size: few
V: TRBV6-5
length: 11
J: TRBJ2-5
CDR3: ASSFGGRETQY

size: few
V: TRBV7-9
length: 14
J: TRBJ1-6
CDR3: ASSSPGTGNISPLH

size: once
V: TRBV5-4
length: 13
J: TRBJ1-1
CDR3: ASSQQGRYNTEAF

size: .
V: TRBV5-1
length: 11
J: TRBJ2-7
CDR3: ASSLSLSYEQY

size: .
V: TRBV18
length: 10
J: TRBJ1-3
CDR3: ASSSYGNTIY

size: few
V: TRBV29-1
length: 12
J: TRBJ2-1
CDR3: SVVFVRSYNEQF

size: few
V: TRBV4-3
length: 12
J: TRBJ1-1
CDR3: ASSLPGSGAEAF

size: few
V: TRBV18
length: 13
J: TRBJ2-1
CDR3: ASSPPRRAHNEQF

size: .
V: TRBV15
length: 10
J: TRBJ2-3
CDR3: ATSRGGDTQY

size: few
V: TRBV29-1
length: 16
J: TRBJ1-2
CDR3: SVERVLGQGARNYGYT

size: few
V: TRBV5-1
length: 13
J: TRBJ2-1
CDR3: ASSQAGLERNEQF

size: few
V: TRBV30
length: 10
J: TRBJ2-1
CDR3: AWSVWGGEQF

size: .
V: TRBV14
length: 15
J: TRBJ2-6
CDR3: ASSQDATASGANVLT

size: .
V: TRBV2
length: 15
J: TRBJ1-2
CDR3: ASSGGSAGIRNYGYT

size: .
V: TRBV15
length: 13
J: TRBJ2-7
CDR3: ATSRDRGTAYEQY

size: few
V: TRBV6-1
length: 13
J: TRBJ2-3
CDR3: ASSERGGPTDTQY

size: .
V: TRBV4-1
length: 16
J: TRBJ1-5
CDR3: ASSQGMGQGGNNQPQH

size: few
V: TRBV7-2
length: 12
J: TRBJ2-4
CDR3: ASSSINKWNIQY

size: few
V: TRBV4-2
length: 13
J: TRBJ2-3
CDR3: ASSQAIRDLDTQY

size: .
V: TRBV18
length: 12
J: TRBJ1-2
CDR3: ASSPVAGNYGYT

size: .
V: TRBV6-1
length: 13
J: TRBJ2-1
CDR3: ASTRPRTSGNEQF

size: .
V: TRBV7-2
length: 12
J: TRBJ1-4
CDR3: ASSFRDRNEKLF

size: .
V: TRBV6-1
length: 12
J: TRBJ2-1
CDR3: ASRPSGPYNEQF

size: .
V: TRBV30
length: 10
J: TRBJ1-6
CDR3: AWSVVASPLH

size: few
V: TRBV30
length: 11
J: TRBJ2-1
CDR3: AWSQLFRDRGF

size: .
V: TRBV30
length: 12
J: TRBJ2-1
CDR3: AWSVQGRFNEQF

size: .
V: TRBV28
length: 13
J: TRBJ2-3
CDR3: ASSTAGGPTDTQY

size: few
V: TRBV25-1
length: 12
J: TRBJ2-3
CDR3: ASSLAGATDTQY

size: .
V: TRBV18
length: 14
J: TRBJ1-6
CDR3: ASSPGTGALNSPLH

size: .
V: TRBV19
length: 12
J: TRBJ2-5
CDR3: ASSQQGWQETQY

size: .
V: TRBV2
length: 13
J: TRBJ2-6
CDR3: ASSEEPPGANVLT

size: few
V: TRBV30
length: 12
J: TRBJ2-7
CDR3: AWSALTGGYEQY

size: few
V: TRBV7-9
length: 15
J: TRBJ2-7
CDR3: ASRPGHPYLRSYEQY

size: few
V: TRBV30
length: 11
J: TRBJ2-7
CDR3: AWGPVPTREQY

size: few
V: TRBV19
length: 10
J: TRBJ2-5
CDR3: ASSIRGETQY

size: few
V: TRBV5-1
length: 11
J: TRBJ2-5
CDR3: ASSPGNQETQY

size: once
V: TRBV2
length: 12
J: TRBJ1-1
CDR3: ASSLGTANTEAF

size: few
V: TRBV18
length: 15
J: TRBJ2-7
CDR3: ASSPLRSEKSLDEQY

size: few
V: TRBV6-6
length: 9
J: TRBJ2-7
CDR3: GSGDSYEQY

size: .
V: TRBV7-6
length: 14
J: TRBJ2-1
CDR3: ASSYLSGGLHNEQF

size: few
V: TRBV9
length: 13
J: TRBJ2-2
CDR3: ASSVGGTNTGELF

size: .
V: TRBV6-5
length: 13
J: TRBJ2-2
CDR3: ASSPPGGRTGELF